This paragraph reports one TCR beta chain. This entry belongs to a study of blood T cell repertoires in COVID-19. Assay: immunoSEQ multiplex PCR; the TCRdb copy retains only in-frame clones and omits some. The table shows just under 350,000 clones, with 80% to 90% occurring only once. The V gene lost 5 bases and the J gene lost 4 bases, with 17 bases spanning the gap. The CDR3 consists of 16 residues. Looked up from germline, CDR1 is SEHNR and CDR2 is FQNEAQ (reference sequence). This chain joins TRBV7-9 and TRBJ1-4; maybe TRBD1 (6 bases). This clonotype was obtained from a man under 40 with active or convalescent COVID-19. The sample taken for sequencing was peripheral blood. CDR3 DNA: TGTGCCAGCAGCCCAAGGGGGAGTAGGAATAATGAAAAACTGTTTTTT. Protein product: CASSPRGSRNNEKLFF.